Each of the 17 T cell receptor beta chains below was sequenced from the same sample in a study of Ad26.COV2.S vaccination and SARS-CoV-2 variants. The method was immunoSEQ multiplex PCR; TCRdb's version includes in-frame clones alone and lacks a portion of them. This repertoire shows under 250,000 clones, roughly 89% found once; its top ten account for nearly 3%. Noted treatment: around 19 received Ad26.COV2.S at low or high dose, single or two shots; 5 received placebo; per-sample allocation not given. The investigators took samples on day 63 after the first vaccine or placebo injection. The sample in question was peripheral blood, obtained in a trial of Ad26.COV2.S vaccine versus placebo. The receptor set was obtained from a person between 18 and 59 years old who received the Ad26.COV2.S COVID-19 vaccine or a placebo.

As regards this clone: The germline gene is not matched at one end of the junction; a read error may be the cause. The chain recombines TRBV7-9 with TRBJ1-5; a weak D match, TRBD1 (5 bases). The CDR3 is 13 amino acids. The germline V gene encodes CDR1 SEHNR and CDR2 FQNEAQ (reference sequence). This CDR3 reads CASSLDGAVPLHF. CDR3 in DNA: TGTGCCAGCAGCTTAGACGGGGCAGTTCCCCTGCATTTT.

The V call is TRBV18, the J call TRBJ2-5, with 7 bases aligning to TRBD2. V shed 3 bases and J 3 bases; nucleotides not matched to a gene: 7. This CDR3 has 15 residues. Germline V lookup: CDR1 KGHSH, CDR2 LQKENI. Here the CDR3 reads CASSPITGGKETQYF. The CDR3 region has the DNA TGTGCCAGCTCACCGATTACGGGAGGCAAAGAGACCCAGTACTTC.

This clone was seen only a few times. This chain connects TRBV7-3 to TRBJ1-1; D not resolved. The CDR3 loop spans 16 amino acids. Looked up from germline, CDR1 is SGHTA and CDR2 is FQGTGA. V was clipped by 5 bases and J by 1 base, with 17 bases between them. The CDR3 here is CASSPGGGKWNTEAFF. CDR3 DNA: TGTGCCAGCAGCCCAGGTGGTGGGAAGTGGAACACTGAAGCTTTCTTT. The whole variable domain, remainder taken from reference TRBV7-3 and TRBJ1-1, is GAGVSQTPSNKVTEKGKYVELRCDPISGHTALYWYRQSLGQGPEFLIYFQGTGAADDSGLPNDRFFAVRPEGSVSTLKIQRTERGDSAVYLCASSPGGGKWNTEAFFGQGTRLTVV.

This chain connects TRBV4-1 to TRBJ2-3; 11 bases match TRBD2. There are 16 residues in the CDR3. With 6 bases clipped from V and 2 bases from J, the junction kept 7 bases outside the gene matches. Per germline, CDR1 MGHRA and CDR2 YSYEKL. The CDR3 bases are TGCGCCAGCAGTCTTGGACTAGCGGGCCCCACAGATACGCAGTATTTT. Translating it yields CASSLGLAGPTDTQYF.

The genes are TRBV4-1 and TRBJ2-5; D is uncertain. Trimming removed 6 bases from V and 5 bases from J, with 4 bases in between. The CDR3 is 10 amino acids. Germline V gene data show CDR1 as MGHRA and CDR2 as YSYEKL. The CDR3 sequence: CASSGETQYF. CDR3 in DNA: TGCGCCAGCAGTGGTGAGACCCAGTACTTC.

The chain is built from TRBV29-1 and TRBJ1-2, with unresolved D. CDR3 length: 13 residues. The germline V and J ends were trimmed by 2 bases and 4 bases, with 11 bases remaining between them. In germline, CDR1 is SQVTM, CDR2 ANQGSEA. CDR3 bases: TGCAGCGTTGAATGGGCTTTCCCCTATGGCTACACCTTC. Its translation: CSVEWAFPYGYTF.

This clone was detected a few times. The genes are TRBV24-1 and TRBJ1-5; a possible D gene is TRBD1 (6 bases). CDR1 and CDR2 from the germline V gene are KGHDR and SFDVKD. The CDR3 is 14 amino acids. Trimming removed 2 bases at V and 5 bases at J, with 9 bases between. CDR3 residues: CATSDWDTYQPQHF. For the CDR3, the DNA is TGTGCCACCAGTGATTGGGACACCTATCAGCCCCAGCATTTT.

The CDR3 DNA follows: TGTGCCAGCAGCTTAAGTCCGGCAGATACGCAGTATTTT. Its translation is CASSLSPADTQYF. The chain is built from TRBV7-3 and TRBJ2-3; D call uncertain. V was shortened by 1 base and J by 4 bases, with 6 bases between the two germline ends. Germline V lookup: CDR1 SGHTA, CDR2 FQGTGA. This CDR3 has 13 amino acids.

This sequence joins TRBV28 and TRBJ1-5; D is unclear. Deletions cut 5 bases from V and 4 bases from J, with 12 bases between. This CDR3 is 14 amino acids long. Germline values: CDR1 MDHEN, CDR2 SYDVKM. CDR3: CASSPMPGNQPQHF. CDR3 DNA: TGTGCCAGCAGTCCCATGCCGGGGAATCAGCCCCAGCATTTT.

The chain carries TRBV9 and TRBJ2-2; 11 bases align to TRBD1. The V gene end was trimmed by 4 bases and the J gene end by 4 bases; junction bases not matched to a gene: 9. The CDR3 spans 17 residues. Looked up from germline, CDR1 is SGDLS and CDR2 is YYNGEE. The CDR3 nucleotides are TGTGCCAGCAGCATCCGGGACAGGGGGGCATCCACCGGGGAGCTGTTTTTT. Translation gives CASSIRDRGASTGELFF.

This clone came up a few times. This chain joins TRBV7-9 and TRBJ2-1; 7 positions match TRBD2. CDR1 SEHNR and CDR2 FQNEAQ come from the germline V gene (reference sequence). The ends lost 1 base at V and 4 bases at J; junction bases unmatched: 13. The CDR3 contains 18 residues. Here the CDR3 reads CASSLVPSGLESYNEQFF. CDR3 sequence (DNA): TGTGCCAGCAGCTTAGTTCCTTCTGGACTAGAGTCGTACAATGAGCAGTTCTTC.

The table lists this clone with a count of one. The J gene is TRBJ1-1, the V gene TRBV3-1 (or the pseudogene TRBV3-2); a possible D gene is TRBD1 (6 bases). The CDR3 loop spans 14 amino acids. The germline gives CDR1 LGHDT, CDR2 YNNKEL (reference sequence). Trimming left V 2 bases short and J 3 bases short, with 10 bases between. CDR3 DNA: TGTGCCAGCAGCCAATTATCAGGGGACACTGAAGCTTTCTTT. Protein: CASSQLSGDTEAFF.

This chain links TRBV18 with TRBJ1-2, with TRBD1 as a possible D gene (5 bases). CDR3 length: 14 amino acids. The V end was cut by 3 bases, the J end by 5 bases, with 13 bases between. Germline CDR1 and CDR2: KGHSH and LQKENI. As DNA, the CDR3 is TGTGCCAGCTCACCCGGAGCCAGGGCTTATGGCTACACCTTC. Amino acids: CASSPGARAYGYTF.

The rearrangement joins TRBV6-2 or TRBV6-3 to TRBJ1-4; 7 bases fit TRBD1. The CDR3 is made up of 14 amino acids. Germline loops: CDR1 MNHEY, CDR2 SVGEGT. V trimming: 2 bases; J trimming: 6 bases; junction bases outside the gene matches: 3. The CDR3 bases are TGTGCCAGCAGTTACCCCGGGACAGATGAAAAACTGTTTTTT. This translates into CASSYPGTDEKLFF.

This chain links TRBV30 with TRBJ2-7; 7 nucleotides agree with TRBD1. The CDR3 length is 14 residues. Germline V gene data show CDR1 as GTSNPN and CDR2 as SVGIG (reference sequence). V shed 4 bases and J 2 bases; nucleotides not matched to a gene: 8. CDR3 sequence: CAWKRSGQTYEQYF. The CDR3 DNA reads TGTGCCTGGAAACGGTCGGGACAGACCTACGAGCAGTACTTC.

The rearrangement joins TRBV27 to TRBJ1-5; D remains ambiguous. The V end was cut by 6 bases, the J end by 5 bases, with 5 bases between. Germline CDR1 MNHEY, CDR2 SMNVEV (reference sequence). The CDR3 is made up of 11 amino acids. CDR3 in DNA: TGTGCCAGCAGAGTAGATCAGCCCCAGCATTTT. It codes for CASRVDQPQHF.

This sequence joins TRBV19 and TRBJ2-2; no reliable D call. CDR1 and CDR2 (germline): LNHDA, SQIVND (reference sequence). V dropped 10 bases and J dropped 1 base, with 7 bases sitting between them. The CDR3 totals 12 residues. The DNA for the CDR3 is TGTGCCACAAGGGAGAACACCGGGGAGCTGTTTTTT. Protein product: CATRENTGELFF.